This note documents a single T cell receptor (beta chain) sequence. This clone appeared once. Its antigen is not yet known. The record has no base qualities; no much larger clone is one base away. The CDR3 starts with the cysteine, ends with the phenylalanine, and has 15 residues. Just CDR3 DNA is preserved here, 45 bases in frame from base 1. Trimming removed 4 bases from V and 1 base from J, leaving 12 bases between the germline ends. The germline V gene encodes CDR1 MNHEY and CDR2 SMNVEV (reference sequence). This entry is derived from a study of vaccination effects on CD4 cells after COVID-19 (dated by TCRdb to 2022 to 2024). At the level of the whole study: To identify antigen-specific CD4+ T cell clonotypes by their expansion, the ViraFEST assay first stimulated PBMC with viral peptide pools and then applied TCR sequencing. After vaccination, three convalescent patients were sampled at an early time point (day +14) and at a late time point (day +241, +227 and +161, respectively). Post-vaccine samples across the study were collected a median of 72 days after the second dose, with a range of 14 to 241. A few million PBMC per well were cultured with 9 to 10 ug/ml peptides in IMDM containing approximately 4.6% human AB serum, about 9 IU/ml IL-2 and gentamicin. The study compared SARS-CoV-2 spike-specific CD4+ TCR repertoires before and after mRNA vaccination in COVID-19 convalescent patients and infection-naive vaccine recipients. A total of over nine COVID-19 convalescent patients and a handful of SARS-CoV-2-naive healthy vaccine recipients were included in the full study. The Oncomine TCR Beta short-read assay on an Illumina iSeq 100 was used to sequence cultures from other donors in the study. General study outcomes and caveats: Both infection-induced and vaccine-induced clones contracted markedly at late post-vaccination timepoints, which is consistent with waning T cell responses. In convalescent patients, the post-vaccine spike-reactive repertoire consisted mainly of new vaccine-induced clones, largely distinct from infection-induced clones. The study was limited by a small number of convalescent patients, and early post-infection timepoints were lacking.

After less than eleven days of culture, CD4+ T cells were isolated with the EasySep CD4+ T cell isolation kit. Convalescent patients had PCR-confirmed SARS-CoV-2 infection between March and December 2020, before Alpha, Beta and Delta variants emerged in the United States. Each participant got two doses of an mRNA SARS-CoV-2 vaccine, either BNT162b2 or mRNA-1273. On days 3 and 7, half of the culture medium was replaced with fresh IL-2-containing medium. Unless noted otherwise, every peptide stimulation condition was cultured in triplicate wells. PBMC were separated from whole blood using Ficoll-Paque Plus gradient centrifugation and were then either cryopreserved at -140C or used fresh. The QIAamp micro DNA kit was used to extract genomic DNA from the cultured CD4+ T cells. The method was the immunoSEQ multiplex PCR assay. DNA from the cultured, isolated CD4+ T cells was subjected to TCR beta CDR3 sequencing. The original pipeline was this. The analysis removed non-productive TCR sequences, trimmed reads to the CDR3 region, and retained only CDR3s that were 7 or more amino acids long. The MANAFEST web app was used to identify antigen-specific clonotypes by comparing expansion in peptide wells with expansion in reference cultures. To count as positive, a clone had to show expansion at FDR<0.05 compared with the reference and with all other wells, an odds ratio above 5, and a frequency above 0.1% in two replicate wells. Clonotypes significantly expanded in SARS-CoV-2 spike wells and in at least one common cold coronavirus spike condition were defined as cross-reactive. CDR3 similarity was assessed by Levenshtein distance using the stringdist R package, and unrooted trees were constructed with ape in R 3.6.1. Held by TCRdb, this immuneACCESS table contains in-frame sequences only and omits some clones. Under half of the omission traces to an unresolved V gene where checked; the cause of the rest is unknown. Clonal size and the V and J genes are those of that table, whereas D and trimming came from the DNA. A total of roughly 51,000 clones appear in this sample, nearly 75% of them only once. Under 7% of the sample is held by the ten biggest clonotypes.

This sequence uses TRBV27 and TRBJ2-3, with no confident D gene call. Source: CD4+ T cells from PBMCs cultured without peptide, taken after COVID-19 vaccination. The TCR originated in a human donor who had a prior SARS-CoV-2 infection. The CDR3 protein sequence reads: CASSYGLLGTDTQYF. The DNA sequence reads TGTGCCAGCAGTTATGGGCTATTAGGCACAGATACGCAGTATTTT.